This T cell receptor beta chain is drawn from a study of T cells in Graves' hyperthyroidism and ophthalmopathy. The investigators amplified TCR beta CDR3 regions from RNA transcripts. When the TCR CDR3 underwent first-round RT-PCR, the HTBI primer set was used. MiXCR was run by TCRdb on the multiplex PCR reads, yielding one entry per CDR3 protein. The sample lists around 350,000 distinct CDR3 sequences, approximately 19% occurring once. Ends included, the CDR3 has 16 residues. The germline V gene has CDR1 LNHDA and CDR2 SQIVND (reference sequence). As to this clonotype: A much larger clone is a single base away; this may be a read error. It is likely a read error, because the conserved phenylalanine at the end of the CDR3 is missing. The limits of the CDR3 on the DNA are not certain, so only TCRdb's listed CDR3 is given.

The source is a woman between 18 and 30 years old with Graves' hyperthyroidism. The material sequenced was blood. V gene TRBV19 combines with J gene TRBJ1-1; the table's D call of TRBD1 was not tested on the DNA. The CDR3 protein is CASSPGDTLMATEALL.